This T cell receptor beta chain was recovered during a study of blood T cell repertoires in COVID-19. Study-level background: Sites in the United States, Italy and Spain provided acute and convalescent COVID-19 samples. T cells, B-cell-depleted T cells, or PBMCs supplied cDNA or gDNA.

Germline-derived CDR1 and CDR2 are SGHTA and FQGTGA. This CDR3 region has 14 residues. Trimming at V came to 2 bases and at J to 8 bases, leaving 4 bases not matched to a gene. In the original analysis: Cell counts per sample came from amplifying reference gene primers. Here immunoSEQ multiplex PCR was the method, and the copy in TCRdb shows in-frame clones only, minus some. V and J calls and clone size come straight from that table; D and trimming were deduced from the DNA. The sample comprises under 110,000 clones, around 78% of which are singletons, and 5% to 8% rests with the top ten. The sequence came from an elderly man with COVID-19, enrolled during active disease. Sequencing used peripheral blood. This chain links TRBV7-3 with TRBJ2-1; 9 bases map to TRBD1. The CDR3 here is CASSLAGQGYEQFF. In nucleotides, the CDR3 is TGTGCCAGCAGCTTAGCGGGACAGGGCTATGAGCAGTTCTTC.